This T cell receptor beta chain is drawn from a study of blood T cell repertoires in COVID-19. Study information: Collection of acute and convalescent COVID-19 samples took place in the United States, Italy and Spain. The cDNA or gDNA used as material had been derived from T cells, B-cell-depleted T cells, or PBMCs.

Trimming cost V 0 bases and J 7 bases; bases outside gene matches: 9. Germline lookup yields CDR1 LGHNA and CDR2 YSLEER. This CDR3 spans 16 amino acids. Sequencing was performed with immunoSEQ multiplex PCR; in TCRdb, only in-frame clones are kept and a portion is missing. In the table there are about 32,000 clones, around 86% of which are singletons. J is TRBJ2-1 and V is TRBV4-3; TRBD2 matches 7 bases. Sequenced input: peripheral blood. The sequence was collected from a man aged 55 to 70 with active COVID-19. The chain's CDR3 is CASSQEVAGAGNEQFF. CDR3 coding DNA: TGCGCCAGCAGCCAAGAGGTCGCGGGAGCGGGAAATGAGCAGTTCTTC.